Each of the 30 T cell receptor beta chains below was sequenced from the same sample in a study of blood T cell repertoires in COVID-19. This table comes from immunoSEQ multiplex PCR, and its TCRdb copy is limited to in-frame clones, with some not included. The sample carries 160,000 or so clones, 65% to 85% recorded once. The sample taken for sequencing was peripheral blood. The origin of the receptors is a man in his sixties with active or convalescent COVID-19.

The CDR3 region is CASSPGLATTDTQYF. In DNA form, the CDR3 reads TGCGCCAGCAGCCCCGGACTAGCCACCACAGATACGCAGTATTTT. This chain joins TRBV5-1 and TRBJ2-3, with 8 bases matching TRBD2. CDR1 is SGHRS and CDR2 is YFSETQ in the germline V gene. The CDR3 is 15 amino acids. Trimming cost V 4 bases and J 2 bases; bases outside gene matches: 6.

This chain links TRBV20-1 with TRBJ1-1; no reliable D call. Trimming left V 5 bases short and J 9 bases short, with 13 bases between. Germline assignment: CDR1 DFQATT and CDR2 SNEGSKA (reference sequence). CDR3 size: 11 residues. In nucleotides, the CDR3 is TGCAGTGCTCCGTTGATAGAGAAAGCTTTCTTT. Translating it yields CSAPLIEKAFF.

The rearrangement uses TRBV7-2 and TRBJ1-5, with 7 bases fitting TRBD1. Trimming removed 3 bases from V and 7 bases from J; junction bases left unmatched: 6. The germline CDR1 and CDR2 sequences are SGHTA and FQGNSA. This CDR3 is 14 amino acids long. The CDR3 region has the DNA TGTGCCAGCAGCTTCCGGGACAGTAGGCAGCCCCAGCATTTT. It yields the protein CASSFRDSRQPQHF.

This chain uses TRBV4-2 with TRBJ2-7; 8 bases fit TRBD1. From germline, CDR1 is LGHNA and CDR2 YNFKEQ. The CDR3 is 14 amino acids. The ends lost 1 base at V and 2 bases at J; junction bases unmatched: 1. The CDR3 bases are TGTGCCAGCAGCCAAGTGGGACAGGCCTACGAGCAGTACTTC. Protein product: CASSQVGQAYEQYF.

V is TRBV5-5 and J is TRBJ1-5; TRBD1 is a possible D gene (5 bases). Germline-derived CDR1 and CDR2 are SGHKS and YYEKEE (reference sequence). V lost 2 bases and J lost 3, with 12 bases in between. The CDR3 sequence is 15 residues long. In nucleotides, the CDR3 is TGTGCCAGCAGCTTTCGGGGGTTACCCAATCAGCCCCAGCATTTT. It specifies CASSFRGLPNQPQHF.

V gene TRBV9 combines with J gene TRBJ2-7; maybe TRBD1 (8 bases). V lost 6 bases and J lost 4, with 20 bases in between. Germline values: CDR1 SGDLS, CDR2 YYNGEE. The CDR3 consists of 15 residues. The CDR3 bases are TGTGCCAGCATCATCCAGGGGGCGCGGGAGTACGAGCAGTACTTC. This gives the protein CASIIQGAREYEQYF.

The CDR3 DNA is TGTGCCAGCAGTTCGGGGGGCACCCCGGGACATTCACCCCTCCACTTT. Translating it yields CASSSGGTPGHSPLHF. This chain uses TRBV28 with TRBJ1-6; possibly TRBD1 for D (6 bases). Trimming removed 4 bases at V and 8 bases at J, with 18 bases between. CDR1 and CDR2 (germline): MDHEN, SYDVKM. The CDR3 sequence is 16 residues long.

The V call is TRBV6-5, the J call TRBJ1-5, with TRBD1 identical over 7 bases. Germline V gene sequence: CDR1 MNHEY, CDR2 SVGAGI. The length of the CDR3 is 13 residues. V was clipped by 6 bases and J by 9 bases; unmatched bases: 8. The CDR3 loop reads CASSQDRLRPQHF. As DNA, the CDR3 is TGTGCCAGCAGCCAGGACAGGCTTCGGCCCCAGCATTTT.

This chain connects TRBV7-2 to TRBJ1-3, with 7 nucleotides matching TRBD1. The junction had 8 bases not matched to a gene; V was cut back by 6 bases and J by 0 bases. Germline V CDR1 and CDR2: SGHTA, FQGNSA. This CDR3 has 16 residues. CDR3 amino acids: CASSPQGMASGNTIYF. DNA for the CDR3: TGTGCCAGCAGTCCACAGGGGATGGCCTCTGGAAACACCATATATTTT.

The chain combines TRBV6-5 with TRBJ1-2; weak D call: TRBD1 (5 bases). This CDR3 spans 14 amino acids. Trimming stripped 6 bases from V and 2 bases from J, with 13 bases between. Per the germline V gene, CDR1 is MNHEY and CDR2 is SVGAGI. The CDR3 loop is CASRDQGLNYGYTF. Here the CDR3 DNA reads TGTGCCAGCAGGGACCAGGGCTTAAACTATGGCTACACCTTC.

To note about this clone: Other DNA sequences from this sample encode an identical CDR3 as well. The chain uses TRBV7-9 and TRBJ2-7; TRBD1 agrees at 8 bases. Germline-derived CDR1 and CDR2 are SEHNR and FQNEAQ (reference sequence). This CDR3 contains 14 residues. The junction had 1 base not matched to a gene; V was cut back by 1 base and J by 2 bases. The CDR3 loop is CASSLGGQAYEQYF. CDR3 sequence (DNA): TGTGCCAGCAGCTTAGGGGGACAGGCCTACGAGCAGTACTTC. The full variable domain, its missing parts supplied by reference TRBV7-9 and TRBJ2-7, is DTGVSQNPRHKITKRGQNVTFRCDPISEHNRLYWYRQTLGQGPEFLTYFQNEAQLEKSRLLSDRFSAERPKGSFSTLEIQRTEQGDSAMYLCASSLGGQAYEQYFGPGTRLTVT.

The chain uses TRBV7-3 and TRBJ2-1; a weak D match, TRBD2 (6 bases). Trimming removed 2 bases at V and 6 bases at J, with 11 bases between. Germline assignment: CDR1 SGHTA and CDR2 FQGTGA. The CDR3 has 14 residues. The CDR3 coding sequence is TGTGCCAGCAGCTTAGGCGGAGGGGTCAATGAGCAGTTCTTC. It is translated as CASSLGGGVNEQFF.

This sequence joins TRBV11-2 and TRBJ2-5; TRBD2 is a possible D gene (6 bases). Germline V gives CDR1 SGHAT, CDR2 FQNNGV. V lost 5 bases and J 5 bases, leaving 18 bases between the germline ends. This CDR3 region has 15 residues. This chain's CDR3 is CASSRGGGFLETQYF. CDR3 coding DNA: TGTGCCAGCAGCCGCGGTGGGGGGTTTCTGGAGACCCAGTACTTC. The full variable domain, rest sourced from reference TRBV11-2 and TRBJ2-5, is EAGVAQSPRYKIIEKRQSVAFWCNPISGHATLYWYQQILGQGPKLLIQFQNNGVVDDSQLPKDRFSAERLKGVDSTLKIQPAKLEDSAVYLCASSRGGGFLETQYFGPGTRLLVL.

V usage is TRBV27 and J usage is TRBJ2-3, with D tentatively TRBD1 (6 bases). Germline CDR1 MNHEY, CDR2 SMNVEV (reference sequence). The CDR3 is 15 amino acids. V lost 0 bases and J lost 3, with 10 bases in between. CDR3 in DNA: TGTGCCAGCAGTTTATCCGGTGGACAGACAGATACGCAGTATTTT. Translating gives CASSLSGGQTDTQYF.

V usage is TRBV5-6 and J usage is TRBJ2-5; D perhaps matches TRBD1 (5 bases). The germline V gene encodes CDR1 SGHDT and CDR2 YYEEEE. This CDR3 is built from 15 residues. Trimming took 4 bases from V and 5 from J, leaving 18 bases between them. The CDR3 loop reads CASSRQQVFQETQYF. For the CDR3, the DNA is TGTGCCAGCAGCCGCCAACAGGTCTTCCAGGAGACCCAGTACTTC.

This chain links TRBV20-1 with TRBJ2-1, with TRBD2 as a possible D gene (6 bases). The CDR3 has 16 residues. Germline CDR1 DFQATT, CDR2 SNEGSKA (reference sequence). Trimming removed 3 bases from V and 1 base from J, with 16 bases in between. The CDR3, as DNA: TGCAGTGCTAGTAGTTTAAGCGGGCCATCCTACAATGAGCAGTTCTTC. Translated: CSASSLSGPSYNEQFF.

This clone was counted only a few times. The chain is built from TRBV19 and TRBJ1-5; 8 bases line up with TRBD1. The ends lost 6 bases at V and 6 bases at J; junction bases unmatched: 4. Germline V lookup: CDR1 LNHDA, CDR2 SQIVND (reference sequence). The CDR3 runs 13 residues. As DNA, the CDR3 is TGTGCCAGTAGGGGGACAGGAGGTCAGCCCCAGCATTTT. Translation: CASRGTGGQPQHF.

The gene calls are TRBV3-1 (or the pseudogene TRBV3-2) and TRBJ1-1; weak D call: TRBD1 (6 bases). This CDR3 is built from 14 residues. Looked up from germline, CDR1 is LGHDT and CDR2 is YNNKEL (reference sequence). This chain's CDR3 is CASGPGGRDTEAFF. CDR3 DNA: TGTGCTTCCGGACCCGGGGGGCGCGACACTGAAGCTTTCTTT.

The rearrangement joins TRBV7-6 to TRBJ1-5; tentatively, D is TRBD1 (6 bases). Germline CDR1 reads SGHVS; CDR2 reads FNYEAQ. This CDR3 contains 15 residues. The ends were cut back, 3 bases at V and 6 bases at J, with 15 bases in the middle. The CDR3 region is CASSLTGTTGQPQHF. The CDR3 DNA is TGTGCCAGCAGCTTGACCGGGACAACCGGTCAGCCCCAGCATTTT.

The chain uses TRBV5-1 and TRBJ2-1; D is unclear. The CDR3 extends over 14 amino acids. Per germline, CDR1 SGHRS and CDR2 YFSETQ. Deletions cut 1 base from V and 5 bases from J, with 10 bases between. The CDR3 nucleotides read TGCGCCAGCAGCTTGAAGCTAGAGAACAATGAGCAGTTCTTC. This sequence encodes CASSLKLENNEQFF. Full variable domain (outside the CDR3, taken from reference TRBV5-1 and TRBJ2-1): KAGVTQTPRYLIKTRGQQVTLSCSPISGHRSVSWYQQTPGQGLQFLFEYFSETQRNKGNFPGRFSGRQFSNSRSEMNVSTLELGDSALYLCASSLKLENNEQFFGPGTRLTVL.

J is TRBJ2-2 and V is TRBV18; D gene unclear. Trimming pared 5 bases from V and 6 bases from J, leaving 10 bases between. CDR3 length: 13 residues. Germline V CDR1 and CDR2: KGHSH, LQKENI. The DNA for the CDR3 is TGTGCCAGCTCATCAGAAAACCCCGGGGAGCTGTTTTTT. Its protein product is CASSSENPGELFF.

The CDR3 here is CASSIKSDYGYTF. In DNA, the CDR3 is TGTGCCAGTAGTATTAAGAGTGACTATGGCTACACCTTC. The rearrangement links TRBV19 to TRBJ1-2, with no clear D. The V gene's germline CDR1 is LNHDA and CDR2 SQIVND (reference sequence). The CDR3 has 13 residues. V lost 3 bases, J lost 3 bases, and 8 bases lay in between. Combining the CDR3 with reference TRBV19 and TRBJ1-2 gives the whole variable domain DGGITQSPKYLFRKEGQNVTLSCEQNLNHDAMYWYRQDPGQGLRLIYYSQIVNDFQKGDIAEGYSVSREKKESFPLTVTSAQKNPTAFYLCASSIKSDYGYTFGSGTRLTVV.

The chain is built from TRBV20-1 and TRBJ2-7; TRBD2 might be the D (6 bases). The V gene's germline CDR1 is DFQATT and CDR2 SNEGSKA (reference sequence). The length of the CDR3 is 11 residues. V lost 3 bases, J lost 3 bases, and 6 bases lay in between. The CDR3 region is CSASGSYEQYF. CDR3 DNA: TGCAGTGCTAGCGGGAGCTACGAGCAGTACTTC.

The rearrangement links TRBV3-1 (or the pseudogene TRBV3-2) to TRBJ2-7; TRBD2 matches 9 bases. The CDR3 has 14 amino acids. The germline V gene encodes CDR1 LGHDT and CDR2 YNNKEL (reference sequence). With V trimmed by 3 bases and J by 2 bases, 2 bases remained unmatched. The CDR3 region has the DNA TGTGCCAGCAGCCAGCGGGAGGGGACCTACGAGCAGTACTTC. This gives the protein CASSQREGTYEQYF.

J is TRBJ2-7 and V is TRBV6-4, with a weak D call TRBD2 (5 bases). CDR3 length: 20 amino acids. V gave up 0 bases and J gave up 0 bases, with 24 bases separating them. CDR1 is MRHNA and CDR2 is SNTAGT in the germline V gene. The CDR3 DNA reads TGTGCCAGCAGTGACTCGAGTTCTCCTAGCCTTTATTCGAGCTCCTACGAGCAGTACTTC. Its protein product is CASSDSSSPSLYSSSYEQYF.

The CDR3 loop is CATSITVGHTWNTEAFF. The CDR3 nucleotides are TGTGCCACCAGTATAACCGTGGGACACACTTGGAACACTGAAGCTTTCTTT. The chain links TRBV24-1 to TRBJ1-1, with D possibly matching TRBD1 (6 bases). The V end was cut by 6 bases, the J end by 1 base, with 20 bases between. Per germline, CDR1 KGHDR and CDR2 SFDVKD. The CDR3 loop spans 17 amino acids.

The V gene is TRBV19, the J gene TRBJ1-5, with TRBD1 matching 7 bases. Trimming took 7 bases from V and 4 from J; bases not matched to a gene: 16. CDR3 size: 17 residues. Germline CDR1 and CDR2: LNHDA and SQIVND (reference sequence). DNA for the CDR3: TGTGCCAGTATATCCTTACAGGGGTTCGCGTCAAATCAGCCCCAGCATTTT. This encodes CASISLQGFASNQPQHF.

This clone was seen more than once but under ten times. This rearrangement joins TRBV4-1 to TRBJ2-7, with a weak D call TRBD1 (5 bases). Germline-derived CDR1 and CDR2 are MGHRA and YSYEKL. Trimming pared 8 bases from V and 0 bases from J, leaving 14 bases between. The CDR3 totals 14 residues. Written as DNA, the CDR3 is TGCGCCAGCCGCTTAGGGGTCAGCTCCTACGAGCAGTACTTC. It yields the protein CASRLGVSSYEQYF.

The J gene is TRBJ2-2, the V gene TRBV18; no clear D. The CDR3 contains 13 residues. V was trimmed by 4 bases and J by 5 bases, leaving 8 bases between them. CDR1 and CDR2 (germline): KGHSH, LQKENI. The CDR3 region is CASSRVATGELFF. CDR3 DNA sequence: TGTGCCAGCTCACGAGTCGCAACCGGGGAGCTGTTTTTT. Full variable domain (outside the CDR3, taken from reference TRBV18 and TRBJ2-2): NAGVMQNPRHLVRRRGQEARLRCSPMKGHSHVYWYRQLPEEGLKFMVYLQKENIIDESGMPKERFSAEFPKEGPSILRIQQVVRGDSAAYFCASSRVATGELFFGEGSRLTVL.

The rearrangement links TRBV28 to TRBJ1-4; D remains unclear. The V and J ends lost 6 bases and 6 bases respectively, with 17 bases between them. CDR1 and CDR2 (germline): MDHEN, SYDVKM. CDR3 length: 15 amino acids. The CDR3 nucleotides are TGTGCCAGCAGCGAGCCACAAAGGCGGGATGAAAAACTGTTTTTT. Amino acids: CASSEPQRRDEKLFF. The whole variable domain, remainder taken from reference TRBV28 and TRBJ1-4, is DVKVTQSSRYLVKRTGEKVFLECVQDMDHENMFWYRQDPGLGLRLIYFSYDVKMKEKGDIPEGYSVSREKKERFSLILESASTNQTSMYLCASSEPQRRDEKLFFGSGTQLSVL.